Shown below are 23 T cell receptor beta chains from a single sample sequenced in a study of T cell repertoires in cytomegalovirus infection. TCRdb fed the reads into MiXCR, producing one record per CDR3 protein. Of 500,000 or so distinct CDR3 sequences listed, approximately 15% were seen once; the top ten hold roughly a quarter. The sequenced sample consisted of CD8+ T cells from PBMCs. The receptors stem from a human donor in good health (CMV status not recorded). Some clones in this sample may be carry-over from other donors' samples.

The chain recombines TRBV4-1 with TRBJ2-7, with D perhaps TRBD1 (6 bases). The CDR3 spans 14 residues. The germline V and J ends were trimmed by 2 bases and 4 bases, with 12 bases remaining between them. Germline CDR1 reads MGHRA; CDR2 reads YSYEKL. The CDR3 coding sequence is TGCGCCAGCAGCCAACAGGGGTTAGATTACGAGCAGTACTTC. It translates to CASSQQGLDYEQYF.

This clonotype was observed a handful of times. This rearrangement joins TRBV7-9 to TRBJ1-2; D gene unclear. There are 14 residues in the CDR3. Trimming removed 5 bases at V and 2 bases at J, with 12 bases between. Germline loops: CDR1 SEHNR, CDR2 FQNEAQ (reference sequence). DNA for the CDR3: TGTGCCAGCAGCCCCATGCTGGGGAACTATGGCTACACCTTC. The encoded protein is CASSPMLGNYGYTF.

V usage is TRBV4-2 and J usage is TRBJ2-7; 12 bases agree with TRBD2. The CDR3 totals 17 residues. V trimming: 3 bases; J trimming: 2 bases; junction bases outside the gene matches: 8. Looked up from germline, CDR1 is LGHNA and CDR2 is YNFKEQ. The CDR3 region is CASSQSQTSGSAYEQYF. The CDR3 DNA reads TGTGCCAGCAGCCAGTCCCAGACTAGCGGGAGTGCCTACGAGCAGTACTTC.

This clonotype was counted many times. The junction differs from germline at one of its ends, possibly a read error. The chain recombines TRBV4-1 with TRBJ1-1; D is perhaps TRBD1 (5 bases). From germline, CDR1 is MGHRA and CDR2 YSYEKL. The CDR3 consists of 13 residues. CDR3 sequence: CASSPGKNTEAFF. CDR3 DNA sequence: TGTGCCAGCAGTCCAGGGAAGAACACTGAAGCTTTCTTT.

This clonotype was detected a few times. For the CDR3, the DNA is TGTGCCAGCAGCTCCACTAGCGGGGGGGAACGGGGGGAGACCCAGTACTTC. This codes for CASSSTSGGERGETQYF. The V and J genes are TRBV11-2 and TRBJ2-5, with 13 bases matching TRBD2. The germline V gene encodes CDR1 SGHAT and CDR2 FQNNGV. The CDR3 is 17 amino acids. Unmatched junction bases numbered 10, after V lost 4 bases and J lost 5 bases.

This clonotype was counted at least ten times. J is TRBJ2-1 and V is TRBV7-9; 8 bases agree with TRBD1. The V gene's germline CDR1 is SEHNR and CDR2 FQNEAQ (reference sequence). The CDR3 sequence is 12 residues long. J was trimmed by 15 bases and V by 10 bases; bases with no gene match: 14. The CDR3: CATLGDRGNPFF. CDR3 nucleotide sequence: TGTGCCACCCTAGGAGACAGGGGAAATCCGTTCTTC. The entire variable domain, with the rest obtained from reference TRBV7-9 and TRBJ2-1, is as follows: DTGVSQNPRHKITKRGQNVTFRCDPISEHNRLYWYRQTLGQGPEFLTYFQNEAQLEKSRLLSDRFSAERPKGSFSTLEIQRTEQGDSAMYLCATLGDRGNPFFGPGTRLTVL.

The table lists this clonotype with many counts. The chain joins TRBV7-6 to TRBJ2-7, with D possibly being TRBD2 (6 bases). V lost 5 bases, J lost 6 bases, and 23 bases lay in between. Germline V CDR1 and CDR2: SGHVS, FNYEAQ. The CDR3 consists of 16 residues. The CDR3 here is CASSPRRVGLLFEQYF. The CDR3 nucleotides are TGTGCCAGCAGCCCTCGTAGAGTGGGACTCCTCTTCGAGCAGTACTTC.

This clonotype was detected many times. The genes are TRBV25-1 and TRBJ1-1; TRBD1 agrees at 8 bases. The CDR3 runs to 15 residues. The J segment lost 6 bases and the V segment lost 3 bases, leaving 9 bases of the junction unmatched. The germline gives CDR1 MGHDK, CDR2 SYGVNS. In DNA form, the CDR3 reads TGTGCCAGCAGTGACCCGGGACAGGTCGTCCCTGAAGCTTTCTTT. As protein: CASSDPGQVVPEAFF.

This chain links TRBV6-6 with TRBJ1-5, with D tentatively TRBD1 (6 bases). Germline assignment: CDR1 MNHNY and CDR2 SVGAGI (reference sequence). V gave up 6 bases and J gave up 3 bases, with 12 bases separating them. The CDR3 contains 14 residues. The chain's CDR3 is CASRHRVVNQPQHF. DNA of the CDR3: TGTGCCAGCAGGCACAGGGTCGTCAATCAGCCCCAGCATTTT.

Many counts were recorded for this clonotype. The genes are TRBV7-2 and TRBJ2-3, with TRBD2 matching 8 bases. V dropped 6 bases and J dropped 1; count of bases not matched to a gene: 9. The CDR3 consists of 16 residues. The germline gives CDR1 SGHTA, CDR2 FQGNSA. In nucleotides, the CDR3 is TGTGCCAGCAGGAGTTCATCAGCGGGGGGCACAGATACGCAGTATTTT. This encodes CASRSSSAGGTDTQYF.

This clonotype appeared many times. The chain is built from TRBV7-9 and TRBJ2-7; D is undetermined. V lost 1 base to trimming and J lost 5 bases, with 9 bases between them. This CDR3 is 13 amino acids long. Looked up from germline, CDR1 is SEHNR and CDR2 is FQNEAQ (reference sequence). The CDR3 sequence: CASSLVQSDEQYF. For the CDR3, the DNA is TGTGCCAGCAGCTTAGTACAGAGCGACGAGCAGTACTTC.

This clonotype was picked up many times. The chain combines TRBV12-5 with TRBJ1-1; 7 bases are shared with TRBD1. Looked up from germline, CDR1 is LGHNT and CDR2 is FRNRAP. The CDR3 covers 16 residues. Trimming at V came to 6 bases and at J to 5 bases, leaving 15 bases not matched to a gene. CDR3 DNA sequence: TGTGCTAGTGGCATAACAACAGGGGTAGGGGGGACTGAAGCTTTCTTT. This codes for CASGITTGVGGTEAFF.

This clonotype was seen a few times. The V and J genes are TRBV27 and TRBJ2-1, with D tentatively TRBD1 (10 bases). The CDR3 loop spans 16 amino acids. Trimming stripped 8 bases from V and 1 base from J, with 18 bases between. The V gene's germline CDR1 is MNHEY and CDR2 SMNVEV (reference sequence). CDR3 loop: CASGGGGQGSYNEQFF. CDR3 DNA sequence: TGTGCCAGCGGCGGGGGGGGACAGGGGTCCTACAATGAGCAGTTCTTC.

This clonotype was counted many times. The chain is built from TRBV7-9 and TRBJ2-1; possible D gene TRBD2, 6 bases. Trimming took 5 bases from V and 0 from J, leaving 17 bases between them. In germline, CDR1 is SEHNR, CDR2 FQNEAQ (reference sequence). There are 17 residues in the CDR3. CDR3 loop: CASSPLLARHSYNEQFF. The CDR3 DNA reads as TGTGCCAGCAGCCCTCTGCTAGCGAGACACTCCTACAATGAGCAGTTCTTC.

This clonotype has a count of ten or more. The V gene is TRBV7-2, the J gene TRBJ2-5, with D uncertain. Germline V CDR1 and CDR2: SGHTA, FQGNSA. The CDR3 length is 14 residues. V lost 2 bases to trimming and J lost 2 bases, with 9 bases between them. The chain's CDR3 is CASSLIPKQETQYF. In nucleotides, the CDR3 is TGTGCCAGCAGCTTAATCCCGAAACAAGAGACCCAGTACTTC.

This clonotype appeared many times. This chain joins TRBV6-1 and TRBJ2-7; the D gene is possibly TRBD2 (6 bases). V lost 0 bases, J lost 3 bases, and 12 bases lay in between. Per germline, CDR1 MNHNS and CDR2 SASEGT. The CDR3 sequence is 15 residues long. CDR3 in DNA: TGTGCCAGCAGTGAAGCGCGGGACGGGCACTACGAGCAGTACTTC. Translating gives CASSEARDGHYEQYF.

The J gene is TRBJ1-2, the V gene TRBV3-1; the D gene is possibly TRBD1 (5 bases). V was clipped by 0 bases and J by 7 bases, with 15 bases between them. The CDR3 has 15 amino acids. Germline CDR1 and CDR2: LGHDT and YNNKEL (reference sequence). CDR3 nucleotide sequence: TGTGCCAGCAGCCAAGAAGATGAGGGGTTGGGTGGCTACACCTTC. Encoded protein: CASSQEDEGLGGYTF.

In this sample, this clonotype turned up many times. The chain uses TRBV7-3 and TRBJ1-6; 8 nucleotides match TRBD1. J lost 9 bases, V lost 3 bases, and 4 bases had no gene match. The CDR3 length is 14 residues. Germline V gene data show CDR1 as SGHTA and CDR2 as FQGTGA. The CDR3 DNA follows: TGTGCCAGCAGCTTCACAGGGGGGAGTTCACCCCTCCACTTT. Amino acid sequence: CASSFTGGSSPLHF.

In regard to this clonotype: A read error may account for a junction end that differs from germline. V and J are TRBV25-1 and TRBJ2-2, with D possibly TRBD2 on 6 matching bases. The CDR3 runs to 19 residues. Germline-derived CDR1 and CDR2 are MGHDK and SYGVNS. The DNA of the CDR3 is TGTGCCAGCAGTGAGCTGATCACCAGCGGGCTCGCGAACACCGGGGTGCTGTTTTTT. Encoded protein: CASSELITSGLANTGVLFF.

This clonotype was detected ten times or more. The chain uses TRBV12-3 or TRBV12-4 and TRBJ1-4; D gene uncertain. The CDR3 runs to 16 residues. Trimming stripped 3 bases from V and 9 bases from J, with 20 bases between. The CDR3 DNA sequence: TGTGCCAGCAGTTTTCCCGGGATGAAAACTCCCAAAAAACTGTTTTTT. This codes for CASSFPGMKTPKKLFF.

Ten or more counts support this clonotype. V is TRBV7-2 and J is TRBJ1-6; D unclear. The germline V gene has CDR1 SGHTA and CDR2 FQGNSA. V was clipped by 1 base and J by 7 bases, with 11 bases between them. The CDR3 consists of 15 residues. CDR3 sequence (DNA): TGTGCCAGCAGCTTAGTGGTGACAACCAATTCACCCCTCCACTTT. The encoded protein is CASSLVVTTNSPLHF. The full variable domain, with the rest looked up from reference TRBV7-2 and TRBJ1-6, is GAGVSQSPSNKVTEKGKDVELRCDPISGHTALYWYRQSLGQGLEFLIYFQGNSAPDKSGLPSDRFSAERTGGSVSTLTIQRTQQEDSAVYLCASSLVVTTNSPLHFGNGTRLTVT.

This clonotype appeared a few times. The CDR3 DNA reads as TGTGCCAGCAGCCAAGAGGGGCGGACAGGAGCAGAAGCTTTCTTT. This translates into CASSQEGRTGAEAFF. This chain uses TRBV4-2 with TRBJ1-1, with 7 bases matching TRBD1. CDR1 LGHNA and CDR2 YNFKEQ come from the germline V gene. V gave up 0 bases and J gave up 8 bases; unmatched junction bases: 9. The CDR3 has 15 amino acids.

As concerns this clonotype: A much larger clone sits a single nucleotide away, making a read error possible. The gene calls are TRBV11-2 and TRBJ1-5; D unclear. Trimming pared 5 bases from V and 4 bases from J, leaving 15 bases between. The CDR3 has 15 amino acids. Germline-derived CDR1 and CDR2 are SGHAT and FQNNGV. CDR3 DNA: TGTGCCAGCAGCAGTACACCGAGCACTAATCAGCCCCAGCATTTT. Translation: CASSSTPSTNQPQHF. Together with reference TRBV11-2 and TRBJ1-5, the CDR3 gives the full variable domain: EAGVAQSPRYKIIEKRQSVAFWCNPISGHATLYWYQQILGQGPKLLIQFQNNGVVDDSQLPKDRFSAERLKGVDSTLKIQPAKLEDSAVYLCASSSTPSTNQPQHFGDGTRLSIL.